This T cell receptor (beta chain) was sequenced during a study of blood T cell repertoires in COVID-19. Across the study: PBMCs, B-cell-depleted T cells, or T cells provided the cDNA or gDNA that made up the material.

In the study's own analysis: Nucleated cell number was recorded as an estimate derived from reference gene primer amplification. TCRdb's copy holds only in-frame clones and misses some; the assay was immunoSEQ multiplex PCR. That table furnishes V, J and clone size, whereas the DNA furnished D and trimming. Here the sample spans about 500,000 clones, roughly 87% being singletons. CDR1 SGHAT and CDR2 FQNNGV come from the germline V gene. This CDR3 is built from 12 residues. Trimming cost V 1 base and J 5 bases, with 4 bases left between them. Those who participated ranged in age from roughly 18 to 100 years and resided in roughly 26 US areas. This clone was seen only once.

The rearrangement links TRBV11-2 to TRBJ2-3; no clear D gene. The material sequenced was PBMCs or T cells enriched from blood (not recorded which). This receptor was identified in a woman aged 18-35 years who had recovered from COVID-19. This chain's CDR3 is CASSLAGDTQYF. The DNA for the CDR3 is TGTGCCAGCAGCTTAGCGGGAGATACGCAGTATTTT.